The 28 T cell receptor beta chains below were found in one sample sequenced in a study of blood T cell repertoires in COVID-19 (dated by TCRdb to the early 2020s). Libraries were constructed by the immunoSEQ multiplex PCR assay. The source is immuneACCESS, and TCRdb retained only in-frame sequences with V and J called. Part of the clones is not carried over; for the studies checked, unresolved V genes explain less than half of this, and the remainder is unexplained. The sample yields about 70,000 clones; around 88% were counted once. The top ten clonotypes cover around 20% of the sample. Specimen: peripheral blood. These receptors all come from a woman over 75 with acute or convalescent COVID-19.

The chain couples TRBV3-1 (or the pseudogene TRBV3-2) to TRBJ1-2; D is perhaps TRBD1 (5 bases). Trimming removed 4 bases from V and 10 bases from J, with 16 bases in between. The CDR3 loop spans 13 amino acids. Germline CDR1 reads LGHDT; CDR2 reads YNNKEL (reference sequence). The CDR3 sequence: CASSRGLLAFYTF. The CDR3 nucleotides are TGTGCCAGCAGCCGGGGCTTATTGGCCTTCTACACCTTC.

V gene TRBV10-3 combines with J gene TRBJ2-3; 8 bases agree with TRBD1. V lost 0 bases to trimming and J lost 5 bases; unmatched junction nucleotides: 7. CDR1 is ENHRY, CDR2 SYGVKD, per germline. The CDR3 sequence is 16 residues long. Here the CDR3 DNA reads TGTGCCATCAGTGAGTCTTTAGACAGGGGAGTAGATACGCAGTATTTT. Translated: CAISESLDRGVDTQYF.

The genes are TRBV5-8 and TRBJ1-6; tentative D call: TRBD1 (5 bases). V was clipped by 4 bases and J by 3 bases, with 11 bases between them. The CDR3 sequence is 15 residues long. Germline V lookup: CDR1 SGHTS, CDR2 YDEGEE. The CDR3 protein is CASSPDRGYNSPLHF. The CDR3 DNA is TGTGCCAGCAGCCCCGACAGAGGCTATAATTCACCCCTCCACTTT.

CDR3 nucleotides: TGTGCCAGCAGTGGGACAGGAGGGCCCTTCTCTGGAAACACCATATATTTT. It codes for CASSGTGGPFSGNTIYF. V usage is TRBV2 and J usage is TRBJ1-3, with 7 nucleotides matching TRBD1. Germline V gives CDR1 SNHLY, CDR2 FYNNEI. The ends lost 4 bases at V and 0 bases at J; junction bases unmatched: 9. CDR3 size: 17 residues.

The genes are TRBV9 and TRBJ2-1; 8 nucleotides match TRBD2. The CDR3 runs to 14 residues. Losses at the gene ends were 0 bases for V and 6 bases for J; bases not matched to a gene: 2. Germline V gene lookup returns CDR1 SGDLS and CDR2 YYNGEE. CDR3 amino acids: CASSVVGTSNEQFF. CDR3 nucleotide sequence: TGTGCCAGCAGCGTAGTAGGGACTAGCAATGAGCAGTTCTTC.

The rearrangement links TRBV10-3 to TRBJ2-1; a weak D match, TRBD2 (6 bases). In germline, CDR1 is ENHRY, CDR2 SYGVKD. There are 10 residues in the CDR3. The ends were cut back, 10 bases at V and 10 bases at J, with 11 bases in the middle. CDR3: CASGVSEQFF. In DNA form, the CDR3 reads TGTGCCAGCGGGGTCTCGGAGCAGTTCTTC.

Relative to its sample, this clone is medium-sized. This chain connects TRBV19 to TRBJ1-1, with TRBD1 as a possible D gene (6 bases). V dropped 6 bases and J dropped 1 base, with 9 bases sitting between them. The CDR3 consists of 13 residues. CDR1 LNHDA and CDR2 SQIVND come from the germline V gene (reference sequence). In DNA, the CDR3 is TGTGCCAGTAGCGGGGGGCGGAACACTGAAGCTTTCTTT. This gives the protein CASSGGRNTEAFF.

The chain joins TRBV9 to TRBJ2-2, with 12 nucleotides matching TRBD1. Germline V gene lookup returns CDR1 SGDLS and CDR2 YYNGEE. This CDR3 is 17 amino acids long. The V gene end was trimmed by 2 bases and the J gene end by 4 bases; junction bases not matched to a gene: 6. In nucleotides, the CDR3 is TGTGCCAGCAGCGTCGGGGACAGGGGGCGAGCCACCGGGGAGCTGTTTTTT. Its protein product is CASSVGDRGRATGELFF.

The chain combines TRBV6-6 with TRBJ1-2; tentatively, D is TRBD1 (6 bases). The V gene lost 5 bases and the J gene lost 7 bases, with 23 bases spanning the gap. CDR1 is MNHNY, CDR2 SVGAGI, per germline (reference sequence). There are 16 residues in the CDR3. The CDR3 sequence: CASSQPQGNTPIGYTF. DNA for the CDR3: TGTGCCAGCAGTCAACCCCAGGGGAATACCCCGATTGGCTACACCTTC.

This chain links TRBV21-1 with TRBJ1-1; the table's D call of TRBD1 was not tested on the DNA. TRBV21-1 is an annotated pseudogene. This CDR3 is built from 10 residues. In DNA form, the CDR3 reads TGTGCCAGGACATGGACTGAAGCTTTCTTT. Translated, it gives CARTWTEAFF.

The J gene is TRBJ2-3, the V gene TRBV7-9; TRBD2 might be the D (5 bases). Per the germline V gene, CDR1 is SEHNR and CDR2 is FQNEAQ (reference sequence). There are 14 residues in the CDR3. The V end lost 5 bases, the J end lost 4 bases, and 13 bases lay between the germline ends. The CDR3 DNA reads as TGTGCCAGCAGCCCTCAAACGGAGGCAGATACGCAGTATTTT. As protein: CASSPQTEADTQYF.

J is TRBJ2-5 and V is TRBV28, with TRBD2 matching over 11 bases. V lost 3 bases, J lost 4 bases, and 4 bases stayed unmatched. CDR3 length: 15 residues. CDR1 and CDR2 (germline): MDHEN, SYDVKM. The CDR3 loop reads CASSFWTSGRETQYF. The CDR3 DNA reads TGTGCCAGCAGTTTTTGGACTAGCGGGCGAGAGACCCAGTACTTC.

This chain links TRBV7-3 with TRBJ2-3, with D possibly being TRBD2 (5 bases). Germline CDR1 and CDR2: SGHTA and FQGTGA. Trimming removed 3 bases at V and 4 bases at J, with 14 bases between. There are 15 residues in the CDR3. Here the CDR3 reads CASSFGNQEADTQYF. The CDR3 DNA is TGTGCCAGCAGCTTCGGGAACCAAGAGGCAGATACGCAGTATTTT.

This chain uses TRBV5-6 with TRBJ2-2; 13 bases are a match to TRBD2. The V gene's germline CDR1 is SGHDT and CDR2 YYEEEE. J was trimmed by 6 bases and V by 5 bases; bases with no gene match: 10. The CDR3 runs to 17 residues. CDR3 sequence reads: CASSPRTSGRSAGELFF. DNA of the CDR3: TGTGCCAGCAGTCCTAGGACTAGCGGGAGATCGGCCGGGGAGCTGTTTTTT.

This chain connects TRBV9 to TRBJ2-3; D is unclear. The ends were cut back, 2 bases at V and 6 bases at J, with 7 bases in the middle. The germline CDR1 and CDR2 sequences are SGDLS and YYNGEE. The CDR3 is made up of 12 amino acids. CDR3 in amino acids: CASSVSADTQYF. The DNA for the CDR3 is TGTGCCAGCAGCGTCTCAGCGGATACGCAGTATTTT.

CDR3 sequence (DNA): TGTGCCAGCAGTCAGGGCTACGGCGAAAAACTGTTTTTT. Translated: CASSQGYGEKLFF. This sequence joins TRBV6-2 or TRBV6-3 and TRBJ1-4, with a tentative D call TRBD1 (5 bases). The CDR3 sequence is 13 residues long. Trimming removed 5 bases at V and 8 bases at J, with 12 bases between. Germline loops: CDR1 MNHEY, CDR2 SVGEGT.

This chain connects TRBV18 to TRBJ2-3; D may be TRBD1 (6 bases). V was shortened by 5 bases and J by 2 bases, with 8 bases between the two germline ends. The CDR3 covers 13 residues. CDR1 and CDR2 (germline): KGHSH, LQKENI. The CDR3 DNA reads as TGTGCCAGCTCAAGGGACAACACAGATACGCAGTATTTT. It is translated as CASSRDNTDTQYF.

V is TRBV3-1 (or the pseudogene TRBV3-2) and J is TRBJ1-6; tentative D call: TRBD1 (5 bases). Trimming stripped 0 bases from V and 14 bases from J, with 14 bases between. This CDR3 spans 14 amino acids. In germline, CDR1 is LGHDT, CDR2 YNNKEL (reference sequence). CDR3 amino acids: CASSQDQTVLSLHF. Written as DNA, the CDR3 is TGTGCCAGCAGCCAAGATCAGACAGTTCTCTCCCTCCACTTT.

The chain carries TRBV6-5 and TRBJ1-3; a possible D gene is TRBD1 (5 bases). The CDR3 spans 14 residues. Trimming stripped 6 bases from V and 0 bases from J, with 9 bases between. Germline values: CDR1 MNHEY, CDR2 SVGAGI. The chain's CDR3 is CASSTGGSGNTIYF. CDR3 DNA: TGTGCCAGCAGCACAGGCGGCTCTGGAAACACCATATATTTT.

The V gene is TRBV5-1, the J gene TRBJ1-5; no definite D call. Trimming left V 5 bases short and J 0 bases short, with 12 bases between. CDR3 size: 15 residues. In germline, CDR1 is SGHRS, CDR2 YFSETQ. The CDR3 protein is CASRVEADSNQPQHF. CDR3 DNA: TGCGCCAGCAGGGTTGAGGCAGATAGCAATCAGCCCCAGCATTTT.

The chain has TRBV9 and TRBJ2-1; the D gene is possibly TRBD1 (6 bases). This CDR3 spans 16 amino acids. Per germline, CDR1 SGDLS and CDR2 YYNGEE. V dropped 0 bases and J dropped 9 bases, with 19 bases sitting between them. CDR3 in DNA: TGTGCCAGCAGCGTAGCCTGGGGGCTCTCCTCTGGTGAGCAGTTCTTC. Translating it yields CASSVAWGLSSGEQFF. Combining the CDR3 with reference TRBV9 and TRBJ2-1 gives the whole variable domain DSGVTQTPKHLITATGQRVTLRCSPRSGDLSVYWYQQSLDQGLQFLIQYYNGEERAKGNILERFSAQQFPDLHSELNLSSLELGDSALYFCASSVAWGLSSGEQFFGPGTRLTVL.

The chain couples TRBV6-6 to TRBJ2-2, with D possibly matching TRBD2 (7 bases). V was pared by 4 bases and J by 7 bases, with 16 bases between. This CDR3 has 15 amino acids. CDR1 MNHNY and CDR2 SVGAGI come from the germline V gene (reference sequence). CDR3 protein: CASSSGGAQFGELFF. CDR3 DNA sequence: TGTGCCAGCAGTTCTGGGGGGGCGCAGTTCGGGGAGCTGTTTTTT.

The chain employs TRBV4-1 and TRBJ1-1, with 7 bases fitting TRBD1. With V trimmed by 2 bases and J by 4 bases, 10 bases remained unmatched. The CDR3 sequence is 16 residues long. Germline assignment: CDR1 MGHRA and CDR2 YSYEKL. The CDR3 loop is CASSQLWRQGGTEAFF. The DNA for the CDR3 is TGCGCCAGCAGCCAACTCTGGCGACAGGGAGGCACTGAAGCTTTCTTT.

The chain recombines TRBV5-1 with TRBJ2-7, with TRBD1 identical over 12 bases. Germline V gene sequence: CDR1 SGHRS, CDR2 YFSETQ. This CDR3 is 15 amino acids long. After removal of 4 bases from V and 3 bases from J, the junction contained 5 bases not matched to a gene. CDR3 sequence reads: CASSRDRGQVYEQYF. In DNA, the CDR3 is TGCGCCAGCAGCCGGGACAGGGGGCAGGTCTACGAGCAGTACTTC.

This clone was counted only a few times. At one end the junction does not follow the germline gene, possibly because of a read error. The rearrangement links TRBV6-1 to TRBJ2-2; 10 bases are a match to TRBD2. This CDR3 has 15 amino acids. CDR1 is MNHNS, CDR2 SASEGT, per germline. CDR3 nucleotides: TGTGCCAGCAGGGAAGCGGGGGGGCGGACCGGGGAGCTGTTTTTT. It translates to CASREAGGRTGELFF.

V gene TRBV19 combines with J gene TRBJ2-3; 8 positions agree with TRBD2. The germline gives CDR1 LNHDA, CDR2 SQIVND (reference sequence). CDR3 length: 15 residues. V was clipped by 3 bases and J by 5 bases; unmatched bases: 7. In DNA, the CDR3 is TGTGCCAGTAGTATCGGCGGGGGGCGGAAAGATACGCAGTATTTT. Protein sequence: CASSIGGGRKDTQYF. The full variable domain, completed using reference TRBV19 and TRBJ2-3, is DGGITQSPKYLFRKEGQNVTLSCEQNLNHDAMYWYRQDPGQGLRLIYYSQIVNDFQKGDIAEGYSVSREKKESFPLTVTSAQKNPTAFYLCASSIGGGRKDTQYFGPGTRLTVL.

The chain combines TRBV7-2 with TRBJ1-2; perhaps TRBD1 as D (6 bases). Trimming pared 3 bases from V and 2 bases from J, leaving 10 bases between. The germline CDR1 and CDR2 sequences are SGHTA and FQGNSA. This CDR3 comprises 14 residues. The CDR3, as DNA: TGTGCCAGCAGCTTGGGGGCGACCAACTATGGCTACACCTTC. This encodes CASSLGATNYGYTF.

V gene TRBV28 combines with J gene TRBJ1-1, with TRBD1 matching 9 bases. Trimming at V came to 6 bases and at J to 2 bases, leaving 19 bases not matched to a gene. CDR3 length: 19 residues. CDR1 MDHEN and CDR2 SYDVKM come from the germline V gene. CDR3: CASSSTGQGRLGTNTEAFF. The CDR3 DNA is TGTGCCAGCAGCTCGACGGGACAGGGCCGATTGGGAACTAACACTGAAGCTTTCTTT.